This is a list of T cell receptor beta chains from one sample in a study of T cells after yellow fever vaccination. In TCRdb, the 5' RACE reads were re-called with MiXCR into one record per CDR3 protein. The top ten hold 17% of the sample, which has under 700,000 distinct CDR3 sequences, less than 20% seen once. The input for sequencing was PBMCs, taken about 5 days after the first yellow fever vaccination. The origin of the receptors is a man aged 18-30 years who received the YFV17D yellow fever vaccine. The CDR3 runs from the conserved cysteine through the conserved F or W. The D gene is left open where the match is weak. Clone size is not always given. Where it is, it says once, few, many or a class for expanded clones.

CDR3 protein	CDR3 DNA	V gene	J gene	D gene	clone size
CSASVPGLAGGNFYEQYF	TGCAGTGCTAGCGTCCCGGGACTAGCGGGGGGGAATTTCTACGAGCAGTACTTC	TRBV20-1	TRBJ2-7	TRBD2	-
CSASTGGSAGELFF	TGCAGTGCTTCTACAGGGGGTTCGGCCGGGGAGCTGTTTTTT	TRBV20-1	TRBJ2-2	TRBD1	-
CASSDGFSPLHF	TGTGCCAGCAGTGACGGGTTTTCACCCCTCCACTTT	TRBV27	TRBJ1-6	-	-
CASSLNRDETQYF	TGTGCCAGCAGCTTGAACAGGGATGAGACCCAGTACTTC	TRBV7-3	TRBJ2-5	-	few
CASSSTTGPTEAFF	TGTGCCAGCAGCTCGACAACAGGGCCCACTGAAGCTTTCTTT	TRBV7-9	TRBJ1-1	-	-
CASTRDSYNEQFF	TGTGCCAGCACCCGGGATTCCTACAATGAGCAGTTCTTC	TRBV6-2/TRBV6-3	TRBJ2-1	-	-
CASWTTGVETQYF	TGTGCCAGTTGGACGACAGGGGTGGAGACCCAGTACTTC	TRBV6-2/TRBV6-3	TRBJ2-5	TRBD1	few
CASSGLGPSTDTQYF	TGTGCCAGCAGTGGACTAGGTCCTAGCACAGATACGCAGTATTTT	TRBV6-1	TRBJ2-3	-	-
CASSDRNNNEQFF	TGTGCCAGCAGCGACAGGAACAACAATGAGCAGTTCTTC	TRBV5-6	TRBJ2-1	-	-
CASSLGTGANTEAFF	TGTGCCAGCAGTTTAGGGACAGGGGCGAACACTGAAGCTTTCTTT	TRBV27	TRBJ1-1	TRBD1	many
CASSQTSRGGLAARTDTQYF	TGTGCCAGCAGCCAAACCTCCCGAGGGGGACTAGCGGCCAGGACAGATACGCAGTATTTT	TRBV4-2	TRBJ2-3	TRBD2	-
CASSPLDEAFF	TGTGCCAGCAGCCCTCTGGATGAAGCTTTCTTT	TRBV7-9	TRBJ1-1	-	-
CASSLGWATDTQYF	TGTGCCAGCAGTTTGGGGTGGGCCACAGATACGCAGTATTTT	TRBV6-5	TRBJ2-3	-	few
CASSLHTPGTEAFF	TGCGCCAGCAGCCTCCATACACCAGGCACTGAAGCTTTCTTT	TRBV4-1	TRBJ1-1	-	few
CASSLEMGVKLFF	TGTGCCAGCAGCTTAGAGATGGGGGTAAAACTGTTTTTT	TRBV7-2	TRBJ1-4	-	-
CASSWEGDYGYTF	TGCGCCAGCAGCTGGGAGGGTGACTATGGCTACACCTTC	TRBV5-1	TRBJ1-2	-	-
CASSSSVRNSGNTIYF	TGTGCCAGCAGTTCCAGTGTCCGAAACTCTGGAAACACCATATATTTT	TRBV7-9	TRBJ1-3	-	-
CASSPPDREIEQYF	TGTGCCAGCAGTCCTCCGGACAGGGAGATCGAGCAGTACTTC	TRBV12-3/TRBV12-4	TRBJ2-7	TRBD1	few
CASSPHLAGSDTQYF	TGTGCCAGCAGCCCCCATCTAGCGGGGTCAGATACGCAGTATTTT	TRBV5-5	TRBJ2-3	TRBD2	few
CASSHLDRNTEAFF	TGTGCCAGCAGCCACTTAGACAGGAACACTGAAGCTTTCTTT	TRBV4-2	TRBJ1-1	-	many
CASSSSVETQYF	TGTGCCAGCAGTAGTAGCGTAGAGACCCAGTACTTC	TRBV5-6	TRBJ2-5	-	few
CASGLHEQYF	TGTGCCTCTGGACTCCACGAGCAGTACTTC	TRBV30	TRBJ2-7	-	-
CASSLSRWGLAFF	TGTGCCAGCAGTTTATCGAGATGGGGTCTTGCTTTCTTT	TRBV12-3/TRBV12-4	TRBJ1-1	-	few
CAGRRGGYNEQFF	TGTGCCGGGAGGCGGGGGGGTTACAATGAGCAGTTCTTC	TRBV7-9	TRBJ2-1	TRBD2	-
CASSDSASGSTDTQYF	TGTGCCAGCAGTGACTCGGCTAGCGGGAGCACAGATACGCAGTATTTT	TRBV6-4	TRBJ2-3	TRBD2	many
CASSLTSADYNEQFF	TGTGCCAGCAGCTTGACTAGCGCGGACTACAATGAGCAGTTCTTC	TRBV7-9	TRBJ2-1	TRBD2	few
CATNGPNTEAFF	TGTGCCACCAACGGCCCCAACACTGAAGCTTTCTTT	TRBV24-1	TRBJ1-1	-	few
CASSQDRGRDTQYF	TGCGCCAGCAGCCAAGACAGGGGGCGAGATACGCAGTATTTT	TRBV4-1	TRBJ2-3	TRBD1	many
CASSIDWAGGTEAFF	TGTGCCAGTAGTATAGATTGGGCAGGCGGAACTGAAGCTTTCTTT	TRBV19	TRBJ1-1	-	-
CASSLGTGAEKLFF	TGTGCCAGCAGCTTGGGGACGGGGGCAGAAAAACTGTTTTTT	TRBV5-5	TRBJ1-4	-	-
CASSGGQDALSTDTQYF	TGTGCCAGCAGCGGGGGACAGGACGCCCTCAGCACAGATACGCAGTATTTT	TRBV9	TRBJ2-3	TRBD1	few
CASSRYRDLNYEQYF	TGTGCCAGCAGCAGATATCGGGACTTGAACTACGAGCAGTACTTC	TRBV9	TRBJ2-7	-	once
CASSLETENTEAFF	TGTGCCAGCTCACTAGAGACAGAGAACACTGAAGCTTTCTTT	TRBV18	TRBJ1-1	-	few
CASSLNPGYNEQFF	TGTGCCAGCAGCTTAAACCCCGGGTATAATGAGCAGTTCTTC	TRBV7-3	TRBJ2-1	-	-
CASSFGTGLAKNIQYF	TGTGCCAGCAGTTTCGGGACAGGACTAGCCAAAAACATTCAGTACTTC	TRBV12-3/TRBV12-4	TRBJ2-4	TRBD1	few
CASTVPNLPGEQFF	TGTGCCAGCACCGTCCCGAACCTCCCCGGGGAGCAGTTCTTC	TRBV5-5	TRBJ2-1	-	-
CATSLDPRQGASVSDTQYF	TGTGCCACCAGCCTCGACCCTCGGCAGGGGGCATCGGTATCGGATACGCAGTATTTT	TRBV15	TRBJ2-3	TRBD1	-
CATSRVAGAHKSTDTQYF	TGTGCCACCAGCAGAGTAGCGGGGGCCCATAAAAGCACAGATACGCAGTATTTT	TRBV15	TRBJ2-3	TRBD2	-
CSAVEGLLYGYTF	TGCAGTGCCGTTGAGGGGTTACTCTATGGCTACACCTTC	TRBV20-1	TRBJ1-2	-	-
CSARAGQGTEAFF	TGCAGTGCTAGAGCGGGACAGGGCACTGAAGCTTTCTTT	TRBV20-1	TRBJ1-1	TRBD1	-
CASSPEAGTDTQYF	TGTGCCAGCAGCCCGGAGGCCGGTACAGATACGCAGTATTTT	TRBV3-1	TRBJ2-3	-	many
CASSEVASLLNEQFF	TGTGCCAGCAGCGAGGTGGCTAGCTTACTCAATGAGCAGTTCTTC	TRBV7-9	TRBJ2-1	-	many
CSGKRLAFDNEQFF	TGCTCTGGCAAGCGGCTAGCCTTCGACAATGAGCAGTTCTTC	TRBV20-1	TRBJ2-1	-	-
CASSYSQRQFF	TGTGCCAGCAGTTACTCTCAGCGGCAGTTCTTC	TRBV6-5	TRBJ2-1	-	few
CASSSGPNNEQFF	TGTGCCAGCAGCTCCGGACCCAACAATGAGCAGTTCTTC	TRBV7-3	TRBJ2-1	-	many
CASRDVHGGETQYF	TGTGCCAGCAGGGATGTCCACGGAGGAGAGACCCAGTACTTC	TRBV12-3/TRBV12-4	TRBJ2-5	-	-
CATSRVGWQFF	TGTGCCACCAGCAGAGTGGGTTGGCAGTTCTTC	TRBV15	TRBJ2-1	-	-
CASSVGLASSHEQFF	TGTGCCAGCAGCGTAGGTCTAGCGTCAAGTCATGAGCAGTTCTTC	TRBV9	TRBJ2-1	-	few
CASSRAWGVSADTQYF	TGTGCCAGTAGCCGCGCCTGGGGAGTTAGTGCAGATACGCAGTATTTT	TRBV19	TRBJ2-3	-	few